The rows below give T cell receptor beta chains drawn from one sample of a study of regulatory T cells in long-lasting Graves disease. MiXCR, run by TCRdb on the multiplex PCR reads, gives a single entry per CDR3 protein. The repertoire holds just over 600,000 distinct CDR3 sequences, with about 15% as singletons. These same records also appear under a second study, on T cells in Graves' hyperthyroidism and ophthalmopathy.

The specimen comprised peripheral blood mononuclear cells (PBMCs), sampled at new diagnosis, from a patient treated with antithyroid drugs. These receptors were taken from a woman aged 30 to 39 with Graves disease. CDR3s include the opening cysteine and the closing phenylalanine or tryptophan. The D gene is left open where the match is weak. Part of the rows lack a size; the others show once, few, many or a class for expanded clones.

v_call	d_call	j_call	clone_size	cdr3_nt	cdr3_aa
TRBV25-1	.	TRBJ1-4	.	TGTGCCAGCAGGGCAACAATCGGACTGGGGCGAGAAAAACTGTTTTTT	CASRATIGLGREKLFF
TRBV20-1	TRBD2	TRBJ2-5	many	TGCAGTGCTAGCTATAGCGGGAAGGAGACCCAGTACTTC	CSASYSGKETQYF
TRBV7-8	TRBD1	TRBJ2-1	many	TGTGCCAGCAGACTGGCCCGGGACAGGGAGAACAATGAGCAGTTCTTC	CASRLARDRENNEQFF
TRBV3-1	.	TRBJ1-4	many	TGTGCCAGCAGCCAAGGGCAGCTTAATGACAAACTGTTTTTT	CASSQGQLNDKLFF
TRBV7-9	.	TRBJ1-5	few	TGTGCCAGCAGCTCCGGGACACTGAATCAGCCCCAGCATTTT	CASSSGTLNQPQHF
TRBV7-9	TRBD2	TRBJ2-3	.	TGTGCCAGCAGCTTCACGAGCGGGAGCCCTTCAGATACGCAGTATTTT	CASSFTSGSPSDTQYF
TRBV4-2	.	TRBJ1-1	.	TGTGCCAGCGGACCACAGCTGATGAACACTGAAGCTTTCTTT	CASGPQLMNTEAFF
TRBV7-2	.	TRBJ2-1	many	TGTGCCAGCAGCTTAAGGGGCGCGGTAGCCGGGGAGCAGTTCTTC	CASSLRGAVAGEQFF
TRBV6-2/TRBV6-3	.	TRBJ1-5	few	TGTGCCAGCAGCCGATGGGGGGACAATCAGCCCCAGCATTTT	CASSRWGDNQPQHF
TRBV6-2/TRBV6-3	TRBD1	TRBJ1-1	many	TGTGCCAGCAGTTTCAACCGGGACAGCAACACTGAAGCTTTCTTT	CASSFNRDSNTEAFF
TRBV6-1	TRBD2	TRBJ2-1	many	TGTGCCAGCAGGATAGCGGGAGAGTGGTCGAATGAGCAGTTCTTC	CASRIAGEWSNEQFF
TRBV7-3	TRBD1	TRBJ2-1	few	TGTGCCAGCAGCTTACTTGTAGGATGGATGACAGGGCAGGGCTCATTCGGCTCCTACAATGAGCAGTTCTTC	CASSLLVGWMTGQGSFGSYNEQFF
TRBV20-1	.	TRBJ2-7	many	TGCAGTGCTAGAGGGGATAACTACGAGCAGTACTTC	CSARGDNYEQYF
TRBV12-3/TRBV12-4	TRBD2	TRBJ2-3	.	TGTGCCAGCAGTTTACGGCGGGAGGGCGGTAATACGCAGTATTTT	CASSLRREGGNTQYF
TRBV7-9	TRBD1	TRBJ1-4	few	TGTGCCAGCAGCTCGGACAGGGGGAATGAAAAACTGTTTTTT	CASSSDRGNEKLFF
TRBV9	.	TRBJ2-2	many	TGTGCCAGCAGCCAGGGGGGATGGAGTGGCACCGGGGAGCTGTTTTTT	CASSQGGWSGTGELFF
TRBV15	TRBD1	TRBJ1-5	many	TGTGCCACCAGCAGAGTGGTCACTCGAACAGGGGCCTTCAATCAGCCCCAGCATTTT	CATSRVVTRTGAFNQPQHF
TRBV29-1	.	TRBJ1-2	few	TGCAGCGTTACACCACAGGATACTATGAGCTACACCTTC	CSVTPQDTMSYTF
TRBV15	.	TRBJ1-2	few	TGTGCCACCAGCAGAGTGCCGGAGATAAGGAACTATGGCTACACCTTC	CATSRVPEIRNYGYTF
TRBV30	TRBD2	TRBJ2-1	.	TGTGCCTGGTCCCTAGCGGGAGAAGTCCAGTTCTTC	CAWSLAGEVQFF
TRBV2	.	TRBJ2-3	many	TGTGCCAGCAGTCCTATTGGACTCCTATCTACAGATACGCAGTATTTT	CASSPIGLLSTDTQYF
TRBV5-1	.	TRBJ2-1	many	TGCGCCAGCAGCTTGCCTTTACAGGGTGCGTTCAATGAGCAGTTCTTC	CASSLPLQGAFNEQFF
TRBV4-1	.	TRBJ2-2	many	TGCGCCAGCCAGACCGAACATGTTAACACCGGGGAGCTGTTTTTT	CASQTEHVNTGELFF
TRBV2	.	TRBJ1-1	few	TGTGCCAGCAGTGAAGTTCTATCCGGCACTGAAGCTTTCTTT	CASSEVLSGTEAFF
TRBV28	.	TRBJ2-7	many	TGTGCCAGCAGTTTAAGGAGCTACGAGCAGTACTTC	CASSLRSYEQYF
TRBV28	TRBD1	TRBJ2-7	few	TGTGCCAGCAGTTCCCCGGGACAGGGGGCCTCCGAGCAGCACTTC	CASSSPGQGASEQHF
TRBV7-9	TRBD2	TRBJ2-7	.	TGTGCCAGCAGCCCCGTCGGGACTAGCGGGTCGTGGAGCTCCTACGAGCAGTACTTC	CASSPVGTSGSWSSYEQYF
TRBV5-5	TRBD2	TRBJ2-5	many	TGTGCCAGCAGCTCTGGACTAGCGGGAGTAGAGACCCAGTACTTC	CASSSGLAGVETQYF
TRBV24-1	.	TRBJ2-5	few	TGTGCCACCAGTGATCATGGGGTTCCCCGGGAGACCCAGTACTTC	CATSDHGVPRETQYF
TRBV9	.	TRBJ2-4	.	TGTGCCAGCAGCGAGGGGATTGGCGCGGCCAAAAACATTCAGTACTTC	CASSEGIGAAKNIQYF
TRBV28	.	TRBJ1-3	.	TGTGCCAGCAGTTTCAGAGACCGAGTAATAAGTTTT	CASSFRDRVISF
TRBV6-1	.	TRBJ2-7	.	TGTGCCAGCAGCCCCTTGGGGGTGGGCTACGAGCAGTACTTC	CASSPLGVGYEQYF
TRBV16	.	TRBJ1-4	many	TGTGCCAGCAGCCAAAGCGGGGGGAACGAAAAACTGTTTTTT	CASSQSGGNEKLFF
TRBV6-1	.	TRBJ2-7	.	TGTGCCAGCAGTGAAGCGCAGGGGATGAACGAGCAGTACTTC	CASSEAQGMNEQYF
TRBV27	.	TRBJ1-2	many	TGTGCCAGCATGGGCCTTGGGCCATATGGCTACACCTTC	CASMGLGPYGYTF
TRBV7-2	TRBD1	TRBJ1-2	many	TGTGCCAGCAGCTTAAGCGGGACAGGGATCAACTATGGCTACACCTTC	CASSLSGTGINYGYTF
TRBV6-4	TRBD1	TRBJ2-1	many	TGTGCCAGCAGTGGACAGGGTGTAAATGAGCAGTTCTTC	CASSGQGVNEQFF
TRBV10-2	TRBD2	TRBJ2-3	.	TGCGCCAGCTGCGGGAGAAGCACAGATACGCAGTATTTT	CASCGRSTDTQYF
TRBV9	.	TRBJ2-5	few	TGTGCCAGCAGCGTAGGCTTGGTGAGCGGGCGGCCAGCTACCCAGTACTTC	CASSVGLVSGRPATQYF
TRBV6-5	.	TRBJ1-1	many	TGTGCCAGCAGTTTCGCCTACCATACAGCGAACACTGAAGCTTTCTTT	CASSFAYHTANTEAFF
TRBV28	.	TRBJ2-3	many	TGTGCCAGCAGCCCCTCTTTAACCCCAGATACGCAGTATTTT	CASSPSLTPDTQYF
TRBV12-5	.	TRBJ1-1	many	TGTGCTAGTGGTCGGTCGAGCACTGAAGCTTTCTTT	CASGRSSTEAFF
TRBV7-9	.	TRBJ1-6	many	TGTGCCAGCAGCTCCGTTGGGAGCCCCCTCCACTTT	CASSSVGSPLHF
TRBV30	.	TRBJ1-1	many	TGTGCCTGGGCAGGGACGAACACTGAAGCTTTCTTT	CAWAGTNTEAFF
TRBV28	.	TRBJ1-1	many	TGTGCCAGCAGTGTCAGGGTCCACACTGAAGCTTTCTTT	CASSVRVHTEAFF
TRBV7-3	.	TRBJ2-1	many	TGTGCCAGCAGCTTAATTAGTGGGAGAATCAATGAGCAGTTCTTC	CASSLISGRINEQFF
TRBV20-1	TRBD2	TRBJ2-7	.	TGCAGTGCTAGTCTGACTAGCGGGAGCTACGAGCAGTACTTC	CSASLTSGSYEQYF
TRBV12-3/TRBV12-4	TRBD1	TRBJ1-2	many	TGTGCCAGTACCACGGCCCCGGGACAGCCGCCCTATGGCTACACCTTC	CASTTAPGQPPYGYTF